This T cell receptor beta chain was observed in a study of OX40 agonist ivuxolimab in advanced cancers. Findings and limits, study-wide: Expanded peripheral T cell antigen specificity was not determined. In the 0.1-3.0 mg/kg groups, partial responders showed among the lowest expansion. Expanded clones belonging to CD8+ T cells outnumbered, on average, those of CD4+.

Produced via immunoSEQ multiplex PCR; TCRdb's table is partial and in-frame only. This table has about 15,000 clones, about 60% appearing once. To note about this clone: The antigen remains undetermined.

The germline V gene has CDR1 SEHNR and CDR2 FQNEAQ (reference sequence). CDR3 size: 14 residues. The ends were cut back, 2 bases at V and 2 bases at J, with 7 bases in the middle. This material consisted of CD4+ or CD8+ T cells sorted from blood, taken in a trial of the OX40 agonist ivuxolimab. This receptor was taken from an adult with an advanced solid tumor such as melanoma, head and neck, liver or kidney cancer. J is TRBJ2-1 and V is TRBV7-9; D is unclear. The chain's CDR3 is CASSLPGTYNEQFF. CDR3 nucleotide sequence: TGTGCCAGCAGCTTACCAGGAACCTACAATGAGCAGTTCTTC.